The rows below give T cell receptor beta chains drawn from one sample of a study of CD8 T cells in ankylosing spondylitis. TCRdb fed the 5' RACE reads into MiXCR, producing one record per CDR3 protein. The data hold about 360,000 distinct CDR3 sequences, with approximately 22% observed a single time. The sequenced sample was blood, either unsorted or a sorted T cell fraction (not recorded which). The receptors come from a male donor with ankylosing spondylitis or in good health (not recorded which). CDR3s include the opening cysteine and the closing phenylalanine or tryptophan. D genes are given only for firm matches. Only some rows state a clone size, as once, few, many or a class for expanded clones.

>.|TRBJ1-3|TRBV12-3/TRBV12-4|once
TGTGCCAGCAGTTTAACGAGACACGCGAAGACTGGAAACACCATATATTTT
CASSLTRHAKTGNTIYF
>.|TRBJ2-6|TRBV7-9|.
TGTGCCAGCAGCTTAGAGGCCGGCTCTGGGGCCAACGTCCTGACTTTC
CASSLEAGSGANVLTF
>TRBD1|TRBJ2-5|TRBV7-9|.
TGTGCCAGCAGGGGGACAGGGGAAGTGGAGACCCAGTACTTC
CASRGTGEVETQYF
>TRBD2|TRBJ2-7|TRBV11-1|.
TGTGCCAGCAGCTTATCACCCCTCGGGACTAGCGGGGGGGCCAACTACGAGCAGTACTTC
CASSLSPLGTSGGANYEQYF
>.|TRBJ2-7|TRBV11-2|few
TGTGCCAGCAGCCCTGTTACTGGATCCTACGAGCAGTACTTC
CASSPVTGSYEQYF
>TRBD2|TRBJ2-3|TRBV5-4|.
TGTGCCAGCAGCCGGGGGACTATCGACACAGATACGCAGTATTTT
CASSRGTIDTDTQYF
>TRBD2|TRBJ2-3|TRBV5-1|.
TGCGCCAGCAGCTTGGCGCTAGCGGGGGGATCTGGAGATACGCAGTATTTT
CASSLALAGGSGDTQYF
>.|TRBJ2-7|TRBV7-9|few
TGTGCCAGCAGCTACGGGGTGACAGGCAGCTACGAGCAGTACTTC
CASSYGVTGSYEQYF
>.|TRBJ1-5|TRBV12-3/TRBV12-4|.
TGTGCCAGCAAGGCCGGGGGGAGCCAGCCCCAGCATTTT
CASKAGGSQPQHF
>TRBD1|TRBJ2-3|TRBV7-9|many
TGTGCCAGCAGCCCCCGGGACAGGGACTTCACAGATACGCAGTATTTT
CASSPRDRDFTDTQYF
>TRBD1|TRBJ2-3|TRBV12-3/TRBV12-4|.
TGTGCCGGATCAGACAGGGGGCCAGGGGGCGATACGCAGTATTTT
CAGSDRGPGGDTQYF
>TRBD1|TRBJ2-7|TRBV27|.
TGTTCCAGCAGTTTAGGAACAGGGGGCCCCGAGCAGTACTTC
CSSSLGTGGPEQYF
>TRBD1|TRBJ2-1|TRBV7-8|.
TGTGCCAGCAGCCAAGAGACAGGGGCAATCTACAATGAGCAGTTCTTC
CASSQETGAIYNEQFF
>.|TRBJ2-7|TRBV13|.
TGTGCCAGCAGCCCCGGGACTGACTCGACCTACGAGCAGTACTTC
CASSPGTDSTYEQYF
>.|TRBJ2-2|TRBV4-1|few
TGCGCCAGCAGCTACTCCCTAGTGGGCGGGGAGCTGTTTTTT
CASSYSLVGGELFF
>.|TRBJ2-2|TRBV3-1|.
TGTGCCAGCAGCCAAGATGAGGGTCCGAACACCGGGGAGCTGTTTTTT
CASSQDEGPNTGELFF
>.|TRBJ2-1|TRBV6-2/TRBV6-3|.
TGTGCCAGCAGTTACCCGGGGGCCCACAATGAGCAGTTCTTC
CASSYPGAHNEQFF
>.|TRBJ1-1|TRBV7-9|.
TGTGCCAGCAGCTTAGACGGAGGGCTCACTGAAGCTTTCTTT
CASSLDGGLTEAFF
>.|TRBJ1-4|TRBV7-9|.
TGTGCCAGCAGCTCAGAAGATGAAAAACTGTTTTTT
CASSSEDEKLFF
>.|TRBJ2-5|TRBV20-1|many
TGCAGTGCTAGAGACCTAGACCGGGCTGAGGAGACCCAGTACTTC
CSARDLDRAEETQYF
>TRBD1|TRBJ1-5|TRBV6-1|many
TGTGCCAGCGGGCAGGGGGTCAACAATCAGCCCCAGCATTTT
CASGQGVNNQPQHF
>TRBD1|TRBJ2-3|TRBV29-1|.
TGCAGCGTTGAAGGACAGGGGAGCACAGATACGCAGTATTTT
CSVEGQGSTDTQYF
>.|TRBJ2-7|TRBV5-1|few
TGCGCCAGCAGCCCTATCCCCGGACAGACATACGAGCAGTACTTC
CASSPIPGQTYEQYF
>TRBD2|TRBJ2-7|TRBV12-3/TRBV12-4|.
TGTGCCAGCAGTGCCGGGACTAGCGGGGGGAAGCAGTACTTC
CASSAGTSGGKQYF
>TRBD1|TRBJ2-5|TRBV5-4|.
TGTGCCAGCAGCAGCGGGGACAGGGGGAGGGAGACCCAGTACTTC
CASSSGDRGRETQYF
>TRBD1|TRBJ2-7|TRBV28|.
TGTGCCAGCAGTCGGGACAGGGTAGGTACCTACGAGCAGTACTTC
CASSRDRVGTYEQYF
>.|TRBJ2-1|TRBV20-1|.
TGCAGTGCTTCTAGCACGACAGGGAGGCTATGGGATGAGCAGTTCTTC
CSASSTTGRLWDEQFF
>TRBD2|TRBJ2-2|TRBV6-5|few
TGTGCCAGCAGTTACACTAGCGGGGCCCCCGGGGAGCTGTTTTTT
CASSYTSGAPGELFF
>.|TRBJ2-6|TRBV9|few
TGTGCCAGCAGCGTAGACGGAGGATCCTCTGGGGCCAACGTCCTGACTTTC
CASSVDGGSSGANVLTF
>TRBD2|TRBJ2-3|TRBV12-3/TRBV12-4|few
TGTGCCAGCGGCCCTAGCGGGGGCTACCCCACAGATACGCAGTATTTT
CASGPSGGYPTDTQYF
>.|TRBJ2-2|TRBV20-1|few
TGCAGTGCTAGAGATGCCGGGGGCTGGACCGGGGAGCTGTTTTTT
CSARDAGGWTGELFF
>.|TRBJ2-2|TRBV24-1|.
TGTGCCACCAGTGCCAGCCACGGCCCTTTGAACACCGGGGAGCTGTTTTTT
CATSASHGPLNTGELFF
>.|TRBJ2-7|TRBV29-1|once
TGCAGCGTTCAGGGTCGGTCCTACGAGCAGTACTTC
CSVQGRSYEQYF
>TRBD1|TRBJ1-3|TRBV9|few
TGTGCCAGCAGCCCCGGACAGGGGGTCGTTCACACCATATATTTT
CASSPGQGVVHTIYF
>TRBD1|TRBJ2-5|TRBV5-6|few
TGTGCCAGCATTCTAAGGACAGGCCCGGGGTCCCAGTACTTC
CASILRTGPGSQYF
>TRBD2|TRBJ2-5|TRBV4-1|.
TGCGCCAGCAGCCTTCGCCTAGCGGTACAAGAGACCCAGTACTTC
CASSLRLAVQETQYF
>.|TRBJ2-1|TRBV15|.
TGTGCCACCAGCAGACCACGGGCGGGTGAGCAGTTCTTC
CATSRPRAGEQFF
>.|TRBJ2-3|TRBV29-1|.
TGCAGCGTTGAAGAAGGACTCTCCACAGATACGCAGTATTTT
CSVEEGLSTDTQYF
>.|TRBJ2-2|TRBV18|.
TGTGCCAGCTCACCCCCCGCGCCGAATTACACCGGGGAGCTGTTTTTT
CASSPPAPNYTGELFF
>TRBD1|TRBJ2-7|TRBV7-2|.
TGTGCCAGCAGCTTTTCCGGGACAGGGACCTACGAGCAGTACTTC
CASSFSGTGTYEQYF